Listed below are T cell receptor beta chains from one sample, sequenced in a study of cytomegalovirus exposure and HLA in healthy donors. This table comes from immunoSEQ multiplex PCR, and its TCRdb copy is limited to in-frame clones, with some not included. The sample holds approximately 210,000 clones. Sample: PBMCs. These receptors were collected from a woman in her 30s in good health and CMV-seropositive. Both conserved end residues are trimmed from each CDR3. D genes are given only for firm matches.

V gene | D gene | CDR3 protein
TRBV28 | NA | ASSRFGTSEETQY
TRBV19 | NA | ASSRPEIPETQY
TRBV20-1 | NA | SATQGTEAF
TRBV6-5 | TRBD1 | ASTSGGQGGTEAF
TRBV19 | NA | ASSYGTGGNQPQH
TRBV7-2 | TRBD1 | ASSSPGTGAYEQY
TRBV10-3 | TRBD2 | AIRGTSGGRDIQY
TRBV27 | TRBD2 | ATKVPGGLETQY
TRBV10-3 | NA | AISSSLGNQPQH
TRBV4-1 | NA | ASSQDGAGPGYGYT
TRBV6-6 | NA | ASSYAHPQRNTEAF
TRBV6-6 | TRBD2 | ASSYLASGQETQY
TRBV6-5 | NA | ASSYLPVSYNEQF
TRBV5-1 | NA | ASSLRGGIHEQF
TRBV5-1 | NA | ASSLGDTGNTIY
TRBV5-1 | NA | ASSLESGLAGGETQY
TRBV5-5 | NA | ASSLQTNTGELF
TRBV7-2 | TRBD2 | ASSFQRLAGGETQY
TRBV10-3 | TRBD1 | AIRGTGGPTDTQY
TRBV5-1 | TRBD2 | ANQAGGPRDTQY
TRBV30 | TRBD2 | AWTFRLAGSEQY
TRBV9 | NA | ASSVEGTRAF
TRBV7-9 | NA | ASSPAGTRLDQPQH
TRBV7-8 | TRBD1 | ASSQTQGARETQY
TRBV10-2 | TRBD2 | ASSDLAGGYEQY